These 16 T cell receptor beta chains share one sample of origin, sequenced in a study of vaccination and CD4 T cells after COVID-19. The antigens for these receptors are not known. Treatment indicated: roughly 10-day PBMC culture with coronavirus spike peptide pools or control peptides (ViraFEST assay). The Oncomine TCR Beta short-read assay was what sequenced the DNA obtained from cultured CD4+ T cells. TCRdb used MiXCR to reprocess the PCR reads, holding one entry per CDR3 protein. The sample has 15,000 to 20,000 distinct CDR3 sequences; 60% to 70% are singletons. Sequencing used CD4+ T cells from blood, cultured in vitro. The receptors stem from a human donor who had recovered from COVID-19.

The chain has TRBV24-1 and TRBJ2-1; maybe TRBD2 (6 bases). Germline V CDR1 and CDR2: KGHDR, SFDVKD. The CDR3 is 14 amino acids. The V end was cut by 4 bases, the J end by 8 bases, with 14 bases between. For the CDR3, the DNA is TGTGCCACCAGTGACCCGCGATGGAGGGATGAGCAGTTCTTC. Translated, it gives CATSDPRWRDEQFF.

The chain is built from TRBV7-9 and TRBJ1-6, with D unclear. CDR3 size: 14 residues. Trimming shortened V by 2 bases and J by 0 bases, and 2 bases separated the two germline ends. CDR1 and CDR2 (germline): SEHNR, FQNEAQ (reference sequence). The CDR3 DNA follows: TGTGCCAGCAGCTTATCCTCCTATAATTCACCCCTCCACTTT. This gives the protein CASSLSSYNSPLHF. Using reference TRBV7-9 and TRBJ1-6 for the parts outside the CDR3, the full variable domain is DTGVSQNPRHKITKRGQNVTFRCDPISEHNRLYWYRQTLGQGPEFLTYFQNEAQLEKSRLLSDRFSAERPKGSFSTLEIQRTEQGDSAMYLCASSLSSYNSPLHFGNGTRLTVT.

This clonotype is medium-sized. The chain employs TRBV7-3 and TRBJ1-2; the D gene is possibly TRBD1 (6 bases). The V and J ends lost 3 bases and 7 bases respectively, with 15 bases between them. The CDR3 has 14 residues. CDR1 is SGHTA and CDR2 is FQGTGA in the germline V gene. CDR3 in amino acids: CASSLGGAASGYTF. The CDR3 nucleotides are TGTGCCAGCAGCTTGGGGGGCGCCGCTAGTGGCTACACCTTC.

The rearrangement links TRBV30 to TRBJ2-7; 8 bases match TRBD2. Germline lookup yields CDR1 GTSNPN and CDR2 SVGIG (reference sequence). V shed 3 bases and J 5 bases; nucleotides not matched to a gene: 6. The CDR3 sequence is 13 residues long. The CDR3 loop reads CAWSPGGIDEQYF. The CDR3 DNA is TGTGCCTGGAGCCCGGGAGGGATTGACGAGCAGTACTTC.

The chain is built from TRBV19 and TRBJ1-1, with TRBD1 matching over 12 bases. The CDR3 runs to 15 residues. V was pared by 9 bases and J by 5 bases, with 10 bases of the junction left unmatched. Germline CDR1 is LNHDA and CDR2 is SQIVND (reference sequence). CDR3 nucleotide sequence: TGTGCCAGCAGAGGGGGACAGGGGGCTGAAACTGAAGCTTTCTTT. Translating gives CASRGGQGAETEAFF.

The chain couples TRBV6-5 to TRBJ1-5; perhaps TRBD1 as D (5 bases). CDR1 is MNHEY, CDR2 SVGAGI, per germline. The germline V and J ends were trimmed by 0 bases and 9 bases, with 12 bases remaining between them. This CDR3 spans 14 amino acids. This CDR3 reads CASSYSWGDRPQHF. The CDR3 DNA follows: TGTGCCAGCAGTTACTCCTGGGGGGATCGGCCCCAGCATTTT.

The gene calls are TRBV6-5 and TRBJ2-5; D gene unclear. Trimming removed 4 bases at V and 8 bases at J, with 20 bases between. Germline V lookup: CDR1 MNHEY, CDR2 SVGAGI. The CDR3 is 15 residues long. CDR3 nucleotides: TGTGCCAGCAGTTCTCGTAAGCAGCGTTTCCGAACCCAGTACTTC. Translation gives CASSSRKQRFRTQYF.

Only a few counts were recorded for this clonotype. The chain joins TRBV11-1 to TRBJ2-2; 8 bases are shared with TRBD2. J lost 4 bases, V lost 3 bases, and 7 bases had no gene match. Germline V gives CDR1 SGHAT, CDR2 FQDESV (reference sequence). The CDR3 sequence is 16 residues long. The CDR3 is CASSLRLARGTGELFF. As DNA, the CDR3 is TGTGCCAGCAGCTTGAGACTAGCGAGGGGCACCGGGGAGCTGTTTTTT.

V and J are TRBV19 and TRBJ1-5; 8 bases fit TRBD1. J gave up 8 bases and V 6 bases, and 18 bases lay outside the gene matches. Per germline, CDR1 LNHDA and CDR2 SQIVND (reference sequence). The CDR3 sequence is 17 residues long. This CDR3 reads CASSYTIADRATKPQHF. The CDR3 DNA sequence: TGTGCCAGTAGCTATACAATCGCGGACAGGGCAACTAAGCCCCAGCATTTT.

The rearrangement uses TRBV28 and TRBJ2-3, with 14 bases that match TRBD2. The J segment lost 5 bases and the V segment lost 4 bases, leaving 11 bases of the junction unmatched. This CDR3 is 18 amino acids long. Germline V gene sequence: CDR1 MDHEN, CDR2 SYDVKM. The CDR3 DNA follows: TGTGCCAGCAGTTCCCCCCCGGGACTAGCGGGAGCTCGAGATACGCAGTATTTT. It specifies CASSSPPGLAGARDTQYF.

The rearrangement joins TRBV6-5 to TRBJ1-2; 8 bases map to TRBD1. Trimming removed 4 bases from V and 6 bases from J; junction bases left unmatched: 19. The CDR3 extends over 18 amino acids. CDR1 is MNHEY and CDR2 is SVGAGI in the germline V gene. The CDR3 DNA reads as TGTGCCAGCAGTTTGCAGGGGGCCCCCACTTTAGGCAGAAATGGCTACACCTTC. It specifies CASSLQGAPTLGRNGYTF.

The genes are TRBV11-2 and TRBJ2-4; no reliable D call. Germline CDR1 reads SGHAT; CDR2 reads FQNNGV. V lost 6 bases to trimming and J lost 5 bases, with 20 bases between them. This CDR3 is built from 16 residues. CDR3 sequence reads: CASSDTLKDWENIQYF. The DNA for the CDR3 is TGTGCCAGCAGTGACACCTTGAAAGATTGGGAAAACATTCAGTACTTC.

On this clonotype itself: Germline and junction disagree at one end, which may indicate a read error. This chain links TRBV20-1 with TRBJ1-1; D remains ambiguous. Germline CDR1 is DFQATT and CDR2 is SNEGSKA (reference sequence). The CDR3 spans 13 residues. The CDR3 DNA reads TGCAGTGCCCAGCAACAGTTGAACACTGAAGCCTTCTTT. Its protein product is CSAQQQLNTEAFF.

In its sample, this clonotype was seen a few times. The chain employs TRBV20-1 and TRBJ2-3; 9 bases fit TRBD1. Germline loops: CDR1 DFQATT, CDR2 SNEGSKA (reference sequence). After removal of 5 bases from V and 6 bases from J, the junction contained 9 bases not matched to a gene. This CDR3 is 14 amino acids long. CDR3 sequence: CSAGTGRGGDTQYF. In nucleotides, the CDR3 is TGCAGTGCTGGGACAGGGAGGGGTGGGGATACGCAGTATTTT.

The chain has TRBV5-1 and TRBJ2-1; D is unclear. Trimming pared 2 bases from V and 10 bases from J, leaving 19 bases between. Germline values: CDR1 SGHRS, CDR2 YFSETQ. This CDR3 spans 15 amino acids. Here the CDR3 DNA reads TGCGCCAGCAGCTTCGTTAACCAAGCCTCGAGGGAGCAGTTCTTC. Its protein product is CASSFVNQASREQFF.

This rearrangement joins TRBV7-2 to TRBJ2-3, with D perhaps matching TRBD2 (6 bases). CDR1 and CDR2 from the germline V gene are SGHTA and FQGNSA. The V end lost 4 bases, the J end lost 6 bases, and 17 bases lay between the germline ends. The CDR3 is 15 amino acids. This CDR3 reads CASSSTGVAVDTQYF. CDR3 nucleotide sequence: TGTGCCAGCAGCTCCACGGGAGTAGCGGTGGATACGCAGTATTTT.